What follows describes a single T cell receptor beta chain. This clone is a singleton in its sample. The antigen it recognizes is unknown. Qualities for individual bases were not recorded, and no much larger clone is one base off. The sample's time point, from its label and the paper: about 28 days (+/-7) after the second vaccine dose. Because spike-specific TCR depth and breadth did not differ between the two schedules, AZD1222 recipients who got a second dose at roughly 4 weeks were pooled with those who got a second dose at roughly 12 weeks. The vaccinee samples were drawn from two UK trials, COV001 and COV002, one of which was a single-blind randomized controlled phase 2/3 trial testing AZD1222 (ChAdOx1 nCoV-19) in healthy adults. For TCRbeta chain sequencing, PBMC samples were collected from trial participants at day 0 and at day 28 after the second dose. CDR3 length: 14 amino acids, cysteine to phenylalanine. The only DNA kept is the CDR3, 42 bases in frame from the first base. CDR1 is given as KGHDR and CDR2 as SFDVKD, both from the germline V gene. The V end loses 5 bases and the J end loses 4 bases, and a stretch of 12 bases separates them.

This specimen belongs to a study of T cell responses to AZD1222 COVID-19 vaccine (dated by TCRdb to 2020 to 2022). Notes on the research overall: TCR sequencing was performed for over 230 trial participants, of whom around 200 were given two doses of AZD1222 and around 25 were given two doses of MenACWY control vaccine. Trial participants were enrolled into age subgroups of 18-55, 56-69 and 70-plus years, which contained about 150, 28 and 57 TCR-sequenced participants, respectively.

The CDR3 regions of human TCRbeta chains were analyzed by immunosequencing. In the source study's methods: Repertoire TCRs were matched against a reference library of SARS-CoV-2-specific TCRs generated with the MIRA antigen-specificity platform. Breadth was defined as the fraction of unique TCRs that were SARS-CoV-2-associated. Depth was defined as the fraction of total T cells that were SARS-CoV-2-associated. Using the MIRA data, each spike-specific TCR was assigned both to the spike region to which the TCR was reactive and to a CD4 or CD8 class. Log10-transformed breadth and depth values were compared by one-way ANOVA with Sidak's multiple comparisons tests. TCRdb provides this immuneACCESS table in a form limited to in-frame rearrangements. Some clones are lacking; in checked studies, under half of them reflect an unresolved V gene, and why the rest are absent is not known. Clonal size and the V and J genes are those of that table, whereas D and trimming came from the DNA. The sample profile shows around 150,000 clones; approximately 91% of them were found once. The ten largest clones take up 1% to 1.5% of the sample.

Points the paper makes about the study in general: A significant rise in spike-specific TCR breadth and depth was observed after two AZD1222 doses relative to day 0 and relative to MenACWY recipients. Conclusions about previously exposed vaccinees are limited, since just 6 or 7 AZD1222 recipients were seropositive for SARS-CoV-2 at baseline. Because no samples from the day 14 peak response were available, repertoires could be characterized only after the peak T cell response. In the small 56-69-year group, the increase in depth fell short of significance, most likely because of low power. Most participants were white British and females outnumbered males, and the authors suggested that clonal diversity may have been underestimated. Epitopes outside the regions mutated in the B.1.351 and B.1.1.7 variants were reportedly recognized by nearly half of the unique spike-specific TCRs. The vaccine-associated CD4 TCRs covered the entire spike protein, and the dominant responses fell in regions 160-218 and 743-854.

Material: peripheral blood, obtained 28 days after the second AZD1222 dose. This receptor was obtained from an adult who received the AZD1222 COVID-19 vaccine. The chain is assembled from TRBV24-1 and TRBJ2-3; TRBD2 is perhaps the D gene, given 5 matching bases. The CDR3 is CATSARRASDTQYF. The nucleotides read TGTGCCACCAGTGCCCGGCGGGCCTCAGATACGCAGTATTTT.